These T cell receptor beta chains were read from a single sample in a study of blood T cell repertoires in COVID-19. Repertoires were generated with immunoSEQ multiplex PCR, while TCRdb's copy carries only in-frame clones and drops some. The table records approximately 490,000 clones, approximately 91% of them present only once. Sequenced input: PBMCs or T cells enriched from blood (not recorded which). Source of these receptors: a woman aged 55 to 70 who had recovered from COVID-19. Each CDR3 is given with its conserved first and last residue. Fields, in order: V gene, D gene, clone size, J gene, CDR3 protein, CDR3 DNA. The D gene is left open where the match is weak. Size tells how often a clone was seen (once, few, many) or the class of an expanded clone, and some rows leave it out.

V: TRBV19; D: .; size: .; J: TRBJ1-5; CDR3: CASNLPERPGIQHF; DNA: TGTGCCAGTAATCTCCCAGAGCGCCCGGGGATCCAGCATTTT
V: TRBV5-1; D: TRBD1; size: .; J: TRBJ1-4; CDR3: CASSPDRGGEKLFF; DNA: TGCGCCAGCAGCCCAGACAGGGGAGGCGAAAAACTGTTTTTT
V: TRBV6-5; D: .; size: few; J: TRBJ2-7; CDR3: CASSLTRNPYEQYF; DNA: TGTGCCAGCAGTTTGACACGGAATCCCTACGAGCAGTACTTC
V: TRBV19; D: TRBD1; size: .; J: TRBJ1-2; CDR3: CASTNMGQPYGYTF; DNA: TGTGCCAGTACCAATATGGGACAGCCCTATGGCTACACCTTC
V: TRBV2; D: .; size: .; J: TRBJ1-2; CDR3: CASSAIPTGIPRGYTF; DNA: TGTGCCAGCAGTGCCATCCCGACAGGCATCCCGCGGGGCTACACCTTC
V: TRBV4-2; D: TRBD1; size: .; J: TRBJ2-3; CDR3: CASSLGTGSTDTQYF; DNA: TGTGCCAGCAGCCTCGGGACAGGGAGCACAGATACGCAGTATTTT
V: TRBV7-8; D: .; size: .; J: TRBJ1-2; CDR3: CASSLNIRGAGGYTF; DNA: TGTGCCAGCAGCTTAAATATTCGGGGGGCGGGTGGCTACACCTTC
V: TRBV27; D: TRBD2; size: .; J: TRBJ2-1; CDR3: CASSSHLAGVSYNEQFF; DNA: TGTGCCAGCAGTTCACATCTAGCGGGGGTATCCTACAATGAGCAGTTCTTC
V: TRBV15; D: .; size: .; J: TRBJ1-5; CDR3: CATSRNRNQPQHF; DNA: TGTGCCACCAGCAGAAACAGGAATCAGCCCCAGCATTTT
V: TRBV6-5; D: TRBD1; size: .; J: TRBJ1-2; CDR3: CASTITDRVYGYTF; DNA: TGTGCCAGCACAATAACCGACAGGGTCTATGGCTACACCTTC
V: TRBV27; D: TRBD1; size: few; J: TRBJ1-1; CDR3: CASSSGTGGGNTEAFF; DNA: TGTGCCAGCAGTTCCGGGACAGGGGGAGGGAACACTGAAGCTTTCTTT